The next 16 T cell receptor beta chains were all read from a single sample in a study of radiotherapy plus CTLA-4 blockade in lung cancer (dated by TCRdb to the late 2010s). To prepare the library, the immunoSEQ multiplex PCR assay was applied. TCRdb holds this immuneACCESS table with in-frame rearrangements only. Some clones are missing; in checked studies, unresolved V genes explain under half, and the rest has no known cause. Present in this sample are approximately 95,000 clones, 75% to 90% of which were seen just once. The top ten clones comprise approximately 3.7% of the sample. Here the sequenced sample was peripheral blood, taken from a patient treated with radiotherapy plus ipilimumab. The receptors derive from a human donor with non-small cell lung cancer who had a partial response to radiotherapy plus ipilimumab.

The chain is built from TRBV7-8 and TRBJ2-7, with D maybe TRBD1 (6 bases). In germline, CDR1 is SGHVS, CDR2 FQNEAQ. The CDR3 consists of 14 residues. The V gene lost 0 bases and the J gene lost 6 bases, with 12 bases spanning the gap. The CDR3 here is CASSLAQDRLEQYF. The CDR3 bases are TGTGCCAGCAGCTTAGCCCAAGACAGGCTCGAGCAGTACTTC. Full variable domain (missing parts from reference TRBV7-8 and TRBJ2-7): GAGVSQSPRYKVAKRGQDVALRCDPISGHVSLFWYQQALGQGPEFLTYFQNEAQLDKSGLPSDRFFAERPEGSVSTLKIQRTQQEDSAVYLCASSLAQDRLEQYFGPGTRLTVT.

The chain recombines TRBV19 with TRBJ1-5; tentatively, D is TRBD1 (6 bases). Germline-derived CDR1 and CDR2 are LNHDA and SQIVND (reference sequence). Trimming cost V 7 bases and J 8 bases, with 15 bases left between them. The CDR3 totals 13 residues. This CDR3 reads CASTETSGEPQHF. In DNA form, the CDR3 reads TGTGCCAGTACCGAGACCTCAGGGGAGCCCCAGCATTTT.

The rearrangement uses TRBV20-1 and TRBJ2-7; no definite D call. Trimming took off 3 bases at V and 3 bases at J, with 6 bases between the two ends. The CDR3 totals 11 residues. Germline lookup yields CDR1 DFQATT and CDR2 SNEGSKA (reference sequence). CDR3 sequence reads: CSARSIYEQYF. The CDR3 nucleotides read TGCAGTGCTAGGTCTATCTACGAGCAGTACTTC.

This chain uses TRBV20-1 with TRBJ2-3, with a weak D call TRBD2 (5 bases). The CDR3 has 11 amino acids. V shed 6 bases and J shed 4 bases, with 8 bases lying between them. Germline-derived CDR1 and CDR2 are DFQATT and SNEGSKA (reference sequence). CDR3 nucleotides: TGCAGTGCCCCGCGGGCAGATACGCAGTATTTT. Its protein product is CSAPRADTQYF.

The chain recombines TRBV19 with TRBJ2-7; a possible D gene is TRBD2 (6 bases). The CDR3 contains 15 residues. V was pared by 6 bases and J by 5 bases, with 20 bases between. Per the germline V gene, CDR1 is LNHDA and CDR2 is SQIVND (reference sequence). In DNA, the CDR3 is TGTGCCAGTAGAGGCCGAGGACTATTATCGAACGAGCAGTACTTC. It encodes CASRGRGLLSNEQYF.

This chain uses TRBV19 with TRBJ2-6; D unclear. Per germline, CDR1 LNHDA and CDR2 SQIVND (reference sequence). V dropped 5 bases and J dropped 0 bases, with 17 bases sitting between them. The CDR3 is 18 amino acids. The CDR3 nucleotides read TGTGCCAGTAGTCTCCCGTCAAGCGCAAGCTCTGGGGCCAACGTCCTGACTTTC. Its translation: CASSLPSSASSGANVLTF.

CDR3 DNA sequence: TGTGCCAGCAGCCCTTACGGGAAGGCCAAAAACATTCAGTACTTC. Translating gives CASSPYGKAKNIQYF. The V call is TRBV7-9, the J call TRBJ2-4; possibly TRBD2 for D (5 bases). The germline V and J ends were trimmed by 5 bases and 1 base, with 12 bases remaining between them. The CDR3 runs to 15 residues. The germline CDR1 and CDR2 sequences are SEHNR and FQNEAQ (reference sequence).

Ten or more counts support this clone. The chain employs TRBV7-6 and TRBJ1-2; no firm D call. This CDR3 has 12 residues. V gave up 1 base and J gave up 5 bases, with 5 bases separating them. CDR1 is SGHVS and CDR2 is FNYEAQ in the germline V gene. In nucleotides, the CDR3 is TGTGCCAGCAGCTTAGACCAGTATGGCTACACCTTC. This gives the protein CASSLDQYGYTF.

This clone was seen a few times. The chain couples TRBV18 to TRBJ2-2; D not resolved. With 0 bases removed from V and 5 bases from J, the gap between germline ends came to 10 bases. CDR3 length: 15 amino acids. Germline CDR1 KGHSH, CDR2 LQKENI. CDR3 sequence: CASSPPSPGTGELFF. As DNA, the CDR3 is TGTGCCAGCTCACCACCGTCTCCCGGGACCGGGGAGCTGTTTTTT.

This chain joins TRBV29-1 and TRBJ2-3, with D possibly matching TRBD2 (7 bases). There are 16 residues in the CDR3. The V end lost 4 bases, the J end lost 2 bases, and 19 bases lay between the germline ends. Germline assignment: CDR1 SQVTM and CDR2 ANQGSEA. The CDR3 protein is CSVGGGRGISTDTQYF. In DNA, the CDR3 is TGCAGCGTTGGGGGGGGCCGCGGGATATCCACAGATACGCAGTATTTT.

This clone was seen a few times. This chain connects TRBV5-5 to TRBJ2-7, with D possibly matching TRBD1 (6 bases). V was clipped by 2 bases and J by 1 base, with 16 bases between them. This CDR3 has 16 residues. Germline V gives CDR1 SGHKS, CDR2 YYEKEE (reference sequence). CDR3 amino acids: CASSLQGHGTSYEQYF. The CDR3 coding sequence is TGTGCCAGCAGCTTACAGGGCCACGGAACGTCCTACGAGCAGTACTTC.

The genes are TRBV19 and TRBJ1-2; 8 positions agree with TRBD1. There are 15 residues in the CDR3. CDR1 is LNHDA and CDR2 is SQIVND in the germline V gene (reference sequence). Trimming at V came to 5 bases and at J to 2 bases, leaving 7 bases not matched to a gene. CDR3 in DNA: TGTGCCAGTAGTCCAGGACAGGGAAGGAACTATGGCTACACCTTC. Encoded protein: CASSPGQGRNYGYTF.

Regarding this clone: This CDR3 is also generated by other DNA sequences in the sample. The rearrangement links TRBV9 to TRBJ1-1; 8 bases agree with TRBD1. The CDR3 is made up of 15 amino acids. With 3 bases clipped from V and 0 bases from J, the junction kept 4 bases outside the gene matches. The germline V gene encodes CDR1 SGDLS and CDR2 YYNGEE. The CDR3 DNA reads TGTGCCAGCAGCGAGCAGGGGGCGCTGAACACTGAAGCTTTCTTT. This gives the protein CASSEQGALNTEAFF.

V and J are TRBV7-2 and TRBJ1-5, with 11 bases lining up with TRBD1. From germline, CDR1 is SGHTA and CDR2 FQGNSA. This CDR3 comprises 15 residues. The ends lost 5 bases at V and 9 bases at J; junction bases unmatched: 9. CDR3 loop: CASSRTGGAGRPQHF. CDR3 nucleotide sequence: TGTGCCAGCAGCCGGACAGGGGGCGCCGGGAGGCCCCAGCATTTT.

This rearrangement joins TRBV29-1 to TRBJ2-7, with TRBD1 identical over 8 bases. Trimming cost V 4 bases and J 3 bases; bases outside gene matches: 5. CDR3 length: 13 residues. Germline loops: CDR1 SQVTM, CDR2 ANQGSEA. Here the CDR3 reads CSVGGGTGYEQYF. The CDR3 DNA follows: TGCAGCGTTGGCGGAGGGACAGGCTACGAGCAGTACTTC.

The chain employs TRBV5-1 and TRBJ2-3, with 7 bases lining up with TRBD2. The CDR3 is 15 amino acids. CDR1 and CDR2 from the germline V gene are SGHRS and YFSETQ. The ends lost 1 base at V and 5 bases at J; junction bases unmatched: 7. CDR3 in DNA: TGCGCCAGCAGCTTGTTGGCGGGAGTAATAGATACGCAGTATTTT. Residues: CASSLLAGVIDTQYF.